Listed here are 19 T cell receptor beta chains from one sample, sequenced in a study of CD8+ T cells in alopecia areata. The treatment denotes: oral pan-JAK inhibitor, 5-10 mg twice daily. Once RNA had been extracted, it was reverse transcribed into cDNA to act as the sequencing template. Sequencing used immunoSEQ multiplex PCR; TCRdb keeps in-frame clones, though not all of them. The repertoire consists of over 95,000 clones, with approximately 55% occurring once and the leading ten covering under 3.5%. The source material was CD4+ T cells sorted from blood, sampled at week 24, from a patient treated with tofacitinib. These receptors were taken from a human donor with alopecia areata.

The rearrangement joins TRBV5-1 to TRBJ2-2; D could derive from TRBD1 or TRBD2 (5 bases each). The V end lost 3 bases, the J end lost 4 bases, and 16 bases lay between the germline ends. Germline V lookup: CDR1 SGHRS, CDR2 YFSETQ. The CDR3 spans 16 residues. The CDR3 coding sequence is TGCGCCAGCAGCTCCGGGACCCGAGGGGCCACCGGGGAGCTGTTTTTT. The encoded protein is CASSSGTRGATGELFF.

The chain joins TRBV30 to TRBJ1-1, with TRBD1 matching 7 bases. Germline CDR1 and CDR2: GTSNPN and SVGIG (reference sequence). The length of the CDR3 is 12 residues. Germline trimming cut 5 bases from V and 1 base from J; bases unmatched to any gene: 1. CDR3 DNA sequence: TGTGCCTGGGACAGGGCGAACACTGAAGCTTTCTTT. This translates into CAWDRANTEAFF.

The V gene is TRBV11-2, the J gene TRBJ2-1; TRBD1 agrees at 7 bases. V lost 2 bases, J lost 0 bases, and 1 base stayed unmatched. Germline CDR1 reads SGHAT; CDR2 reads FQNNGV. There are 15 residues in the CDR3. In DNA, the CDR3 is TGTGCCAGCAGCTTAAGGGGGCCCTCCTACAATGAGCAGTTCTTC. Encoded protein: CASSLRGPSYNEQFF.

The chain joins TRBV25-1 to TRBJ1-2, with a weak D call TRBD1 (5 bases). The CDR3 spans 15 residues. Germline V gene sequence: CDR1 MGHDK, CDR2 SYGVNS. V was pared by 4 bases and J by 5 bases, with 17 bases between. CDR3 amino acids: CASSGSQVRGYGYTF. CDR3 nucleotides: TGTGCCAGCAGTGGCTCACAGGTACGCGGGTATGGCTACACCTTC.

The chain has TRBV7-2 and TRBJ2-7; D perhaps matches TRBD1 (6 bases). Trimming shortened V by 0 bases and J by 2 bases, and 11 bases separated the two germline ends. Germline CDR1 SGHTA, CDR2 FQGNSA. The CDR3 covers 15 residues. In DNA form, the CDR3 reads TGTGCCAGCAGCTTAGCTCCGGGACAAGCCTACGAGCAGTACTTC. Translated, it gives CASSLAPGQAYEQYF.

The J gene is TRBJ2-1, the V gene TRBV2; D unresolved. V gave up 4 bases and J gave up 7 bases, with 14 bases separating them. CDR3 length equals 14 residues. Germline lookup yields CDR1 SNHLY and CDR2 FYNNEI. CDR3 in DNA: TGTGCCAGCAGTGGTAGCCGAATTGGGAATGAGCAGTTCTTC. As protein: CASSGSRIGNEQFF.

The chain joins TRBV29-1 to TRBJ2-7, with TRBD2 identical over 8 bases. J was trimmed by 2 bases and V by 4 bases; bases with no gene match: 10. The CDR3 is made up of 15 amino acids. Germline CDR1 and CDR2: SQVTM and ANQGSEA. Here the CDR3 reads CSVVSGGSGAYEQYF. The CDR3 nucleotides are TGCAGCGTTGTCTCCGGGGGTAGCGGGGCCTACGAGCAGTACTTC.

The V gene is TRBV29-1, the J gene TRBJ2-6, with D perhaps TRBD1 (5 bases). The V end lost 7 bases, the J end lost 4 bases, and 20 bases lay between the germline ends. CDR1 is SQVTM, CDR2 ANQGSEA, per germline. CDR3 length equals 16 residues. The CDR3 loop is CSAWQGTGAGANVLTF. In DNA, the CDR3 is TGCAGCGCGTGGCAGGGAACGGGTGCGGGGGCCAACGTCCTGACTTTC.

The chain recombines TRBV10-3 with TRBJ2-3; D not resolved. The germline V gene encodes CDR1 ENHRY and CDR2 SYGVKD. The CDR3 consists of 14 residues. Trimming shortened V by 3 bases and J by 6 bases, and 13 bases separated the two germline ends. CDR3 in DNA: TGTGCCATCAGTGATTCCCCAGGCGAGGATACGCAGTATTTT. This gives the protein CAISDSPGEDTQYF.

This chain joins TRBV5-1 and TRBJ2-7; 7 positions agree with TRBD1. This CDR3 has 16 residues. The germline V gene has CDR1 SGHRS and CDR2 YFSETQ. Trimming cost V 4 bases and J 4 bases; bases outside gene matches: 14. CDR3 amino acids: CASSDKARGRTYEQYF. Written as DNA, the CDR3 is TGCGCCAGCAGCGATAAAGCGAGGGGGCGCACGTACGAGCAGTACTTC. Full variable domain (remainder filled in from reference TRBV5-1 and TRBJ2-7): KAGVTQTPRYLIKTRGQQVTLSCSPISGHRSVSWYQQTPGQGLQFLFEYFSETQRNKGNFPGRFSGRQFSNSRSEMNVSTLELGDSALYLCASSDKARGRTYEQYFGPGTRLTVT.

This clone was picked up a small number of times. The chain combines TRBV5-1 with TRBJ2-3; TRBD1 agrees at 8 bases. Trimming took 3 bases from V and 6 from J; bases not matched to a gene: 6. Germline CDR1 SGHRS, CDR2 YFSETQ. The CDR3 totals 14 residues. CDR3 region: CASSSGQGRDTQYF. The CDR3 nucleotides read TGCGCCAGCAGCTCAGGACAGGGAAGGGATACGCAGTATTTT.

The chain uses TRBV4-2 and TRBJ1-5, with TRBD1 matching over 8 bases. This CDR3 region has 14 residues. Germline values: CDR1 LGHNA, CDR2 YNFKEQ. V lost 3 bases and J lost 6; bases outside the gene matches: 4. The CDR3 region is CASSQQGAGQPQHF. The DNA of the CDR3 is TGTGCCAGCAGCCAGCAGGGGGCGGGTCAGCCCCAGCATTTT.

J is TRBJ2-5 and V is TRBV7-9, with 12 bases identical to TRBD2. The CDR3 sequence is 17 residues long. The germline CDR1 and CDR2 sequences are SEHNR and FQNEAQ (reference sequence). V lost 1 base to trimming and J lost 2 bases; unmatched junction nucleotides: 5. DNA for the CDR3: TGTGCCAGCAGCTTAGATAGACTAGCGGGGGATCAAGAGACCCAGTACTTC. It encodes CASSLDRLAGDQETQYF.

This clone was counted a few times. V is TRBV11-2 and J is TRBJ2-5; D perhaps matches TRBD2 (6 bases). V lost 0 bases and J lost 4, with 12 bases in between. This CDR3 is built from 15 residues. CDR1 is SGHAT and CDR2 is FQNNGV in the germline V gene. In DNA, the CDR3 is TGTGCCAGCAGCTTAGACAGGGTGGGGGGAGAGACCCAGTACTTC. This sequence encodes CASSLDRVGGETQYF.

The V call is TRBV9, the J call TRBJ2-5; TRBD2 agrees at 14 bases. CDR1 and CDR2 from the germline V gene are SGDLS and YYNGEE. The junction had 4 bases not matched to a gene; V was cut back by 2 bases and J by 1 base. The CDR3 contains 17 residues. The DNA of the CDR3 is TGTGCCAGCAGCGTTGGACTAGCGGGGGGCGGCCAAGAGACCCAGTACTTC. Translation gives CASSVGLAGGGQETQYF.

This chain connects TRBV2 to TRBJ1-6; 7 bases map to TRBD1. Germline CDR1 and CDR2: SNHLY and FYNNEI. After removal of 10 bases from V and 6 bases from J, the junction contained 6 bases not matched to a gene. The CDR3 length is 13 residues. The CDR3 spells CATGDRLNSPLHF. In nucleotides, the CDR3 is TGTGCCACCGGGGACAGACTTAATTCACCCCTCCACTTT.

In its sample, this clone was seen once. J is TRBJ2-2 and V is TRBV6-5; 12 bases are shared with TRBD2. J gave up 5 bases and V 4 bases, and 5 bases lay outside the gene matches. Per the germline V gene, CDR1 is MNHEY and CDR2 is SVGAGI. The CDR3 sequence is 16 residues long. In nucleotides, the CDR3 is TGTGCCAGCAGTTCCACTAGCGGGGGGCGAACCGGGGAGCTGTTTTTT. Translating gives CASSSTSGGRTGELFF.

About this clone itself: This sequence may be a read error, since a much larger clone differs from it by one base. Within the sample, other DNA sequences also encode this same CDR3. V usage is TRBV2 and J usage is TRBJ1-1; TRBD1 is a possible D gene (5 bases). V was pared by 4 bases and J by 1 base, with 7 bases between. The CDR3 loop spans 13 amino acids. Germline V gives CDR1 SNHLY, CDR2 FYNNEI. CDR3 in amino acids: CASSAQGNTEAFF. CDR3 bases: TGTGCCAGCAGTGCGCAGGGGAACACTGAAGCTTTCTTT.

The genes are TRBV7-9 and TRBJ1-6, with 7 bases fitting TRBD1. V lost 5 bases and J lost 7; bases outside the gene matches: 5. CDR3 length: 14 residues. The germline V gene encodes CDR1 SEHNR and CDR2 FQNEAQ (reference sequence). The CDR3 spells CASSRTGTNSPLHF. CDR3 sequence (DNA): TGTGCCAGCAGCCGGACAGGCACCAATTCACCCCTCCACTTT.